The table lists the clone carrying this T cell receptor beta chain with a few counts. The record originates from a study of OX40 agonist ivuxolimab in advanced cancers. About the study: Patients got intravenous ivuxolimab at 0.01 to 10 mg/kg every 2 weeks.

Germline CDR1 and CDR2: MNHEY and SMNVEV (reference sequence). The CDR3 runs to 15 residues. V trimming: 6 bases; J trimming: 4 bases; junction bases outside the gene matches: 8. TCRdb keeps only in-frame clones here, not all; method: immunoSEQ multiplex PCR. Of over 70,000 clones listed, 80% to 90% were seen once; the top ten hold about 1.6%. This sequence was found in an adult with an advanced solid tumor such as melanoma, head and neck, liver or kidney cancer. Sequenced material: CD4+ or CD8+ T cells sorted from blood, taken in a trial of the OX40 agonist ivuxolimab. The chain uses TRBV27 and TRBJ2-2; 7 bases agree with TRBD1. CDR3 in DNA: TGTGCCAGCAGCAGTACAGGGGCCCCCACCGGGGAGCTGTTTTTT. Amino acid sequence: CASSSTGAPTGELFF.